The rows below give T cell receptor beta chains drawn from one sample of a study of blood T cells in healthy people across ages. TCRdb ran MiXCR on the 5' RACE reads and lists one entry per CDR3 protein. The profile shows more than 1,000,000 distinct CDR3 sequences, approximately 25% of them singletons. This sample also appeared in a second study, on T cells of mothers and their children.

Sequencing used blood. The receptors shown here come from a girl aged 2 to 9 in good health. Each CDR3 is given with its conserved first and last residue. The order of the fields is D gene, V gene, J gene, clone size, CDR3 protein, CDR3 DNA. D genes are given only for firm matches. A clone size is listed for some rows: how often the clone was seen (once, few, many), or a class if it is expanded.

TRBD1	TRBV6-5	TRBJ2-7	NA	CASSPYQGRGPEQYF	TGTGCCAGCAGCCCGTACCAGGGCAGGGGGCCCGAGCAGTACTTC
TRBD1	TRBV7-2	TRBJ1-2	NA	CASRPRGPNYGYTF	TGTGCCAGCAGACCAAGGGGGCCTAACTATGGCTACACCTTC
TRBD2	TRBV4-1	TRBJ2-1	few	CASSQVAGGSYNEQFF	TGCGCCAGCAGCCAAGTAGCGGGGGGCTCCTACAATGAGCAGTTCTTC
TRBD1	TRBV9	TRBJ1-1	NA	CASSAWGRGITEAFF	TGTGCCAGCAGCGCCTGGGGCAGGGGGATCACTGAAGCTTTCTTT
NA	TRBV28	TRBJ2-7	NA	CASSLSGLGYEQYF	TGTGCCAGCAGTTTGTCGGGACTCGGGTACGAGCAGTACTTC
TRBD1	TRBV29-1	TRBJ1-2	NA	CSVEGQGRTDSYGYTF	TGCAGCGTGGAAGGACAGGGGCGGACGGATAGCTATGGCTACACCTTC
TRBD1	TRBV29-1	TRBJ1-1	many	CSVRGRMNTEAFF	TGCAGCGTCAGGGGGCGGATGAACACTGAAGCTTTCTTT
TRBD1	TRBV29-1	TRBJ1-4	NA	CSVTGQSSDFNEKLFF	TGCAGCGTTACGGGACAGAGTTCTGACTTTAATGAAAAACTGTTTTTT
NA	TRBV12-3/TRBV12-4	TRBJ2-5	NA	CASRYDIQYF	TGTGCCAGCAGATACGATATCCAGTACTTC
NA	TRBV5-4	TRBJ1-1	NA	CASGWGQEGAFF	TGTGCCAGCGGCTGGGGGCAGGAGGGAGCTTTCTTT
NA	TRBV5-6	TRBJ2-7	NA	CASSLSTIYHEQYF	TGTGCCAGCAGCTTGTCGACGATTTACCACGAGCAGTACTTC
NA	TRBV14	TRBJ1-1	few	CASARGSGAVTEAFF	TGTGCCAGCGCCCGGGGATCCGGAGCGGTGACTGAAGCTTTCTTT
NA	TRBV25-1	TRBJ2-7	NA	CASLDSFHYEQYF	TGTGCCAGCCTAGACAGCTTCCACTACGAGCAGTACTTC
TRBD1	TRBV19	TRBJ2-2	NA	CASKDRKSGNGELFF	TGTGCCAGTAAGGACAGGAAGTCGGGAAACGGGGAGCTGTTTTTT
NA	TRBV23-1	TRBJ2-7	NA	CASSQSGGGRASYEQYF	TGCGCCAGCAGTCAATCGGGGGGTGGGAGAGCCTCCTACGAGCAGTACTTC
TRBD1	TRBV7-6	TRBJ2-5	few	CASSLQGVILYDGETQYF	TGTGCCAGCAGCCTCCAGGGGGTCATCCTCTATGACGGGGAGACCCAGTACTTC
NA	TRBV20-1	TRBJ2-5	NA	CSARHNSEETQYF	TGCAGTGCTAGACACAATTCGGAAGAGACCCAGTACTTC